This TCR beta chain originates from a study of cytomegalovirus exposure and HLA in healthy donors. The study, taken as a whole, reports: The study had only CMV serostatus as immune exposure information. Per a prior analysis, the majority of TCR beta V segments were productive roughly 87% or roughly 30% of the time.

At sampling all donors were nominally healthy, likely with unrecorded immune exposures. V lost 5 bases and J lost 3, with 4 bases in between. Germline V gene data show CDR1 as MDHEN and CDR2 as SYDVKM. The CDR3 has 11 amino acids. Of note for this clone: The antigen is not known.

Primers included in the PCR were 60 Vbeta and 13 Jbeta primers. Sequenced by immunoSEQ multiplex PCR; TCRdb stores in-frame clones only, minus some. Among tens of thousands of clones, roughly 72% were seen once, and the ten largest hold 20% to 25%. J is TRBJ1-2 and V is TRBV28; D is unclear. The TCR originated in a woman in her twenties or thirties in good health and CMV-seropositive. The material sequenced was PBMCs. CDR3 coding DNA: TGTGCCAGCAGTCCAGACTATGGCTACACCTTC. Its protein product is CASSPDYGYTF.